This T cell receptor beta chain was identified during a study of early T cells in non-severe SARS-CoV-2 infection. Study details: Bulk RNA taken from unsorted whole blood was sequenced, leaving chains unpaired.

This clonotype came up many times. Its antigen is undetermined. Study-wide results and limits: A preference for anti-spike CD8 responses marked VDJdb matching, which missed private and CD4 specificities.

Each single cDNA molecule received a unique molecular identifier. TCRdb re-called the 5' RACE reads with MiXCR, one entry per CDR3 protein. The sample holds about 80,000 distinct CDR3 sequences; around 9.9% are singletons and the top ten take around 4.6%. The sequenced sample was whole blood. The receptor was isolated from an adult who was a healthcare worker with PCR-confirmed SARS-CoV-2 infection or an uninfected control (not recorded which).

CDR3 region: CASSHRGTTDTQYF. For the CDR3, the DNA is TGCGCCAGCAGTCACAGGGGGACCACAGATACGCAGTATTTT. The V gene is TRBV10-2, the J gene TRBJ2-3; TRBD1 matches at 8 bases. The CDR3 extends over 14 amino acids. Germline V CDR1 and CDR2: WSHSY, SAAADI. The V segment lost 5 bases and the J segment 2 bases; nucleotides outside the gene matches: 3.